This entry lists 14 T cell receptor beta chains sequenced from one sample in a study of blood T cell repertoires in COVID-19. Some clones are missing from TCRdb's copy, which holds only in-frame ones; the method was immunoSEQ multiplex PCR. The profile shows some 300,000 clones, roughly 91% of them singletons. The sequenced material came from PBMCs or T cells enriched from blood (not recorded which). The source is a woman in her 30s who had recovered from COVID-19.

The rearrangement joins TRBV7-3 to TRBJ2-7, with 11 bases identical to TRBD2. This CDR3 comprises 15 residues. V lost 2 bases and J lost 7; bases outside the gene matches: 7. Germline assignment: CDR1 SGHTA and CDR2 FQGTGA. Here the CDR3 DNA reads TGTGCCAGCAGCTTAGAACTAGCGGGAGAGTTGGAGCAGTACTTC. It is translated as CASSLELAGELEQYF.

V is TRBV27 and J is TRBJ2-7; D is unclear. There are 15 residues in the CDR3. Germline CDR1 and CDR2: MNHEY and SMNVEV (reference sequence). V lost 3 bases and J lost 0, with 12 bases in between. The CDR3 is CASSFATALSYEQYF. CDR3 nucleotides: TGTGCCAGCAGTTTTGCAACAGCCCTCTCCTACGAGCAGTACTTC.

This clone was seen more than once but under ten times. Additional DNA sequences in this sample encode the identical CDR3. V usage is TRBV20-1 and J usage is TRBJ1-1; no definite D call. The CDR3 consists of 11 residues. CDR1 is DFQATT, CDR2 SNEGSKA, per germline (reference sequence). The V and J ends lost 4 bases and 3 bases respectively, with 6 bases between them. The CDR3 spells CSANRDTEAFF. CDR3 in DNA: TGCAGTGCTAACCGGGACACTGAAGCTTTCTTT.

The chain links TRBV7-9 to TRBJ2-2; perhaps TRBD1 as D (5 bases). V was cut by 4 bases and J by 4 bases, with 10 bases left in between. Looked up from germline, CDR1 is SEHNR and CDR2 is FQNEAQ (reference sequence). This CDR3 is built from 14 residues. This chain's CDR3 is CASSSPTATGELFF. DNA of the CDR3: TGTGCCAGCAGCTCCCCGACAGCCACCGGGGAGCTGTTTTTT.

V is TRBV10-3 and J is TRBJ1-2; 9 nucleotides line up with TRBD1. The CDR3 runs 17 residues. The V gene end was trimmed by 8 bases and the J gene end by 7 bases; junction bases not matched to a gene: 20. Per germline, CDR1 ENHRY and CDR2 SYGVKD. The CDR3 nucleotides read TGTGCCATCTACAACGATGGTTCCGGGACAGGGTTGGTTGGCTACACCTTC. Its protein is CAIYNDGSGTGLVGYTF.

In its sample, this clone was seen a few times. One end of the junction varies from germline; a read error may be responsible. The chain employs TRBV29-1 and TRBJ1-2; possibly TRBD1 for D (5 bases). Germline assignment: CDR1 SQVTM and CDR2 ANQGSEA. The CDR3 extends over 11 amino acids. The chain's CDR3 is CSVQGNDGYTF. Here the CDR3 DNA reads TGCAGCGTTCAGGGTAACGATGGCTACACCTTC.

The chain carries TRBV6-5 and TRBJ2-7; D is ambiguous. The length of the CDR3 is 13 residues. Germline V gene data show CDR1 as MNHEY and CDR2 as SVGAGI. Trimming shortened V by 0 bases and J by 2 bases, and 5 bases separated the two germline ends. CDR3 DNA: TGTGCCAGCAGTTACTCGAACACCTACGAGCAGTACTTC. Translating it yields CASSYSNTYEQYF.

The V call is TRBV7-9, the J call TRBJ1-6; D uncertain. Trimming removed 1 base from V and 5 bases from J, with 9 bases in between. Per germline, CDR1 SEHNR and CDR2 FQNEAQ (reference sequence). The CDR3 contains 15 residues. The CDR3 DNA reads TGTGCCAGCAGCTTAGGGGCGACCGATAATTCACCCCTCCACTTT. Its translation: CASSLGATDNSPLHF.

This clone appeared once. The chain joins TRBV5-1 to TRBJ2-3; D possibly corresponds to TRBD2 (6 bases). CDR1 and CDR2 (germline): SGHRS, YFSETQ. CDR3 length: 17 residues. V lost 0 bases and J lost 0, with 14 bases in between. The CDR3 bases are TGCGCCAGCAGCTTGGGGCGGTCGGGGACTAGCACAGATACGCAGTATTTT. Translating it yields CASSLGRSGTSTDTQYF.

This clone has a single count. The chain links TRBV6-5 to TRBJ1-2; a weak D match, TRBD1 (5 bases). Between the trimmed V and J ends, which lost 2 bases and 5 bases, there was a span of 12 bases. The CDR3 totals 14 residues. Germline V lookup: CDR1 MNHEY, CDR2 SVGAGI. CDR3 coding DNA: TGTGCCAGCAGTTACGGGGGGGGAGGGTATGGCTACACCTTC. Its protein product is CASSYGGGGYGYTF.

In nucleotides, the CDR3 is TGTGCCAGCAGACTGGACAGGGCCGAGACCCAGTACTTC. Protein sequence: CASRLDRAETQYF. The chain links TRBV2 to TRBJ2-5; 8 bases align to TRBD1. The CDR3 has 13 amino acids. CDR1 is SNHLY and CDR2 is FYNNEI in the germline V gene. V trimming: 6 bases; J trimming: 5 bases; junction bases outside the gene matches: 5.

The V gene is TRBV28, the J gene TRBJ1-5; TRBD1 matches 8 bases. The V gene end was trimmed by 4 bases and the J gene end by 4 bases; junction bases not matched to a gene: 9. From germline, CDR1 is MDHEN and CDR2 SYDVKM. The CDR3 spans 16 residues. The CDR3 region has the DNA TGTGCCAGCAGTTCCCGACGGACAGGGATAAATCAGCCCCAGCATTTT. This sequence encodes CASSSRRTGINQPQHF.

The chain couples TRBV4-2 to TRBJ2-5; possibly TRBD2 for D (5 bases). Germline values: CDR1 LGHNA, CDR2 YNFKEQ. The CDR3 is 14 amino acids. Trimming took 0 bases from V and 3 from J, leaving 8 bases between them. The CDR3 bases are TGTGCCAGCAGCCAAGATAAACTAGAAGAGACCCAGTACTTC. It codes for CASSQDKLEETQYF.

CDR3 amino acids: CASSPNGPGTGDEKLFF. CDR3 sequence (DNA): TGTGCCAGCTCACCGAACGGTCCCGGGACAGGGGACGAAAAACTGTTTTTT. This chain joins TRBV18 and TRBJ1-4; 10 nucleotides line up with TRBD1. The CDR3 runs 17 residues. Unmatched junction bases numbered 12, after V lost 3 bases and J lost 8 bases. The V gene's germline CDR1 is KGHSH and CDR2 LQKENI.